This T cell receptor (beta chain) was found in a study of shared clonotypes between healthy human individuals. Only in-frame clones appear in the TCRdb table, and some are missing; sequencing was by immunoSEQ multiplex PCR. Among some 1.5 million clones listed, approximately 98% were seen once. V lost 4 bases and J lost 2, with 21 bases in between. The germline V gene encodes CDR1 SGDLS and CDR2 YYNGEE. The CDR3 has 17 amino acids. The receptor was derived from a man aged 25-45 years in good health. This chain connects TRBV9 to TRBJ1-2; D gene unclear. Sequencing was done on a sample of naive CD4+ T cells sorted from blood. Subset here: CD45RA+ positively selected. CDR3 sequence (DNA): TGTGCCAGCAGCCCTGGGAATTCTCAACTGGGAAACTATGGCTACACCTTC. Protein: CASSPGNSQLGNYGYTF.